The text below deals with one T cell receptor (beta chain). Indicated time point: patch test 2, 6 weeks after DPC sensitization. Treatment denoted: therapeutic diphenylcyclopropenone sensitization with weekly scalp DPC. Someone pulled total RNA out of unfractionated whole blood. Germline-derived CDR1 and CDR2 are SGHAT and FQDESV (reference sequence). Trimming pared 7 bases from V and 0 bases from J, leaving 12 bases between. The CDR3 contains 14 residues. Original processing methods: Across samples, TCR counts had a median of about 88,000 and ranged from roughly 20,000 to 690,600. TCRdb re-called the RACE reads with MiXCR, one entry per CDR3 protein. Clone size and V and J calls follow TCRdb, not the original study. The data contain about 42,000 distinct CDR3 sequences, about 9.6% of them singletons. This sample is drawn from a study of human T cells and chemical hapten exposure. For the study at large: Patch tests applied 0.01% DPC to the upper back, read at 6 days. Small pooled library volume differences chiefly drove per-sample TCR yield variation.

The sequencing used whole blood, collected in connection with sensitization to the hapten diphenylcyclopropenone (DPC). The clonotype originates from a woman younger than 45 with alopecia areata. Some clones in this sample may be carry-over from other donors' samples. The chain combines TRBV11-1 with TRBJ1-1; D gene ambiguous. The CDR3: CASKLRGMNTEAFF. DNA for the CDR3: TGTGCCAGCAAACTTCGGGGAATGAACACTGAAGCTTTCTTT. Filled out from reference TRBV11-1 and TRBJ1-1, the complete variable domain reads EAEVAQSPRYKITEKSQAVAFWCDPISGHATLYWYRQILGQGPELLVQFQDESVVDDSQLPKDRFSAERLKGVDSTLKIQPAELGDSAMYLCASKLRGMNTEAFFGQGTRLTVV.